This T cell receptor beta chain derives from a study of technical replicates of blood from a handful of donors. Sequencing used immunoSEQ multiplex PCR; TCRdb keeps in-frame clones, though not all of them. The sample lists over 30,000 clones; 90% to 95% were seen once. V was cut by 1 base and J by 2 bases, with 5 bases left in between. The CDR3 spans 12 residues. The V gene's germline CDR1 is SQVTM and CDR2 ANQGSEA. V gene TRBV29-1 combines with J gene TRBJ1-2; D not resolved. The source of this sequence is a human donor in good health. Some clones in this sample may be carry-over from other donors' samples. Sequencing was carried out using PBMCs. The CDR3 reads CSVEGQNYGYTF. The CDR3 bases are TGCAGCGTTGAAGGGCAGAACTATGGCTACACCTTC.